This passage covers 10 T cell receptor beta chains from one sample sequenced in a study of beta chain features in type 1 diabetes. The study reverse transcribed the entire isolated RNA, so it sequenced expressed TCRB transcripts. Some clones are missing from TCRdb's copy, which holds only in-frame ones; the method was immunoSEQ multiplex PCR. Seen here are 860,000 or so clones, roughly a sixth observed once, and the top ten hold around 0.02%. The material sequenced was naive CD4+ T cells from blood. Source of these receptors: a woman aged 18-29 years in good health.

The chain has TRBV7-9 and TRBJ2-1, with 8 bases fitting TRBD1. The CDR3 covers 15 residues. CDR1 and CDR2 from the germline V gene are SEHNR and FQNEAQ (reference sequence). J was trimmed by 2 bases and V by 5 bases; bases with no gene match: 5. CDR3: CASSPRTGPYNEQFF. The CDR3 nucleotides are TGTGCCAGCAGCCCACGGACAGGGCCCTACAATGAGCAGTTCTTC.

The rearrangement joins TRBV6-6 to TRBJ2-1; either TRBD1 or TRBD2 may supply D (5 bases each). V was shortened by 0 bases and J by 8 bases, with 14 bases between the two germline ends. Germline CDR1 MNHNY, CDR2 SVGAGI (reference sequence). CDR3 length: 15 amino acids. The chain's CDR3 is CASSYSTRGRDEQFF. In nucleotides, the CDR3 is TGTGCCAGCAGTTACTCGACCCGGGGACGGGATGAGCAGTTCTTC.

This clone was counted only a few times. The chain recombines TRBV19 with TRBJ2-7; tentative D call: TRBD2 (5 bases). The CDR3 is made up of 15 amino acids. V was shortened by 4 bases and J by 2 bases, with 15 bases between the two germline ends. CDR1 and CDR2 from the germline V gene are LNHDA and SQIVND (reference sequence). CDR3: CASSRAGRTPYEQYF. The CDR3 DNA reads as TGTGCCAGTAGTAGAGCCGGACGGACTCCCTACGAGCAGTACTTC.

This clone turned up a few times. CDR3 bases: TGTGCCAGCAGTCCGGGGACTAGCGGGACTCAGGAGCAGTTCTTC. Protein sequence: CASSPGTSGTQEQFF. The V and J genes are TRBV28 and TRBJ2-1; 13 bases agree with TRBD2. The CDR3 covers 15 residues. J lost 10 bases, V lost 5 bases, and 8 bases had no gene match. Germline CDR1 is MDHEN and CDR2 is SYDVKM.

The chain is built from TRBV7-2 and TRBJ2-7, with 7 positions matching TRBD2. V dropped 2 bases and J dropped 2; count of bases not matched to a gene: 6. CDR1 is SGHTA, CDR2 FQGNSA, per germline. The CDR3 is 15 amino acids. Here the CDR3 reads CASSLLAGATYEQYF. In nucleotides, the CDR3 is TGTGCCAGCAGCTTACTCGCGGGAGCCACCTACGAGCAGTACTTC.

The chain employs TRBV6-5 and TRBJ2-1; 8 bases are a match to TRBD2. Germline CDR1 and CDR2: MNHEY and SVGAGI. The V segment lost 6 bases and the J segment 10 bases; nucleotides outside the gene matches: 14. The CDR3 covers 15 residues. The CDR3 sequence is CASSAAGGPLLEQFF. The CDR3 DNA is TGTGCCAGCAGCGCGGCGGGAGGCCCACTTCTGGAGCAGTTCTTC.

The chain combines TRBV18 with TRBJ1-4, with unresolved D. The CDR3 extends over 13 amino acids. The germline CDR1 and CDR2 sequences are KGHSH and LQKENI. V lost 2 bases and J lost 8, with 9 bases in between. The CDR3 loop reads CASSPGYQEKLFF. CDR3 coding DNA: TGTGCCAGCTCACCAGGCTATCAAGAAAAACTGTTTTTT.

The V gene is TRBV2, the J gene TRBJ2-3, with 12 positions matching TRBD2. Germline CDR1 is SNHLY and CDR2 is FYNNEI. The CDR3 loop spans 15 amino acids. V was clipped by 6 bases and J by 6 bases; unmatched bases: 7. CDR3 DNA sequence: TGTGCCAGCAGGCAACTAGCGGGAGGCCCCGATACGCAGTATTTT. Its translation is CASRQLAGGPDTQYF.

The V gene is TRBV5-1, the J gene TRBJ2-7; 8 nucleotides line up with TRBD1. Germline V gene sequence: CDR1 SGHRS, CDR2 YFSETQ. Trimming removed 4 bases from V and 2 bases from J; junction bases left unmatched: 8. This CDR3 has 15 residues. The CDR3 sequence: CASSPDRGRTYEQYF. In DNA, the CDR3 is TGCGCCAGCAGCCCCGACAGGGGAAGGACCTACGAGCAGTACTTC.

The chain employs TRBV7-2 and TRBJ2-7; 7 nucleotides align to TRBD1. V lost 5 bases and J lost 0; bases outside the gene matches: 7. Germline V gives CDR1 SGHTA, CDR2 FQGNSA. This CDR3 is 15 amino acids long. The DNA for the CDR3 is TGTGCCAGCAGCGTTTACAGGGGTGGCTCCTACGAGCAGTACTTC. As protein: CASSVYRGGSYEQYF.